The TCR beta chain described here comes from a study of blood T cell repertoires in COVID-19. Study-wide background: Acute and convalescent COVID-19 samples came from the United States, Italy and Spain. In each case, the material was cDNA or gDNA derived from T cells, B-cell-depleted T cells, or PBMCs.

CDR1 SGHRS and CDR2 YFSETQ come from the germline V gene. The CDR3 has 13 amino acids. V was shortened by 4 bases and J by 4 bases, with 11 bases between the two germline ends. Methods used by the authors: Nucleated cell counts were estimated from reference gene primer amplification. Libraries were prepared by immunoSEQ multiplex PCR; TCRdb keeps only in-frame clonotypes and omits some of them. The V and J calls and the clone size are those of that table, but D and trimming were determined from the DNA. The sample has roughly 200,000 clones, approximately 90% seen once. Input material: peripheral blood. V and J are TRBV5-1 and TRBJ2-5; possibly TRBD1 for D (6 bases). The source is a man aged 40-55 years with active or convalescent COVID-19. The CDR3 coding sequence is TGCGCCAGCAGCGACGGACAGCTAGAGACCCAGTACTTC. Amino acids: CASSDGQLETQYF.